This TCR beta chain was captured in a study of T cells in Graves' hyperthyroidism and ophthalmopathy. TCR beta CDR3 regions were amplified from RNA. The primer set for the first-round RT-PCR of the TCR CDR3 was HTBI. TCRdb analysed the multiplex PCR reads with MiXCR anew, one entry per CDR3 protein. The sample yields 300,000 to 450,000 distinct CDR3 sequences, roughly 13% seen once. Stable disease denoted Graves' hyperthyroidism without ophthalmopathy progression within 18 months. Unmatched junction bases numbered 1, after V lost 2 bases and J lost 4 bases. Germline CDR1 and CDR2: KGHSH and LQKENI. The CDR3 has 14 amino acids.

The sequencing input was blood. The sequence was collected from a woman in her fifties or sixties with Graves' hyperthyroidism. The chain carries TRBV18 and TRBJ1-5; 8 bases match TRBD1. The CDR3 spells CASSPRTGNQPQHF. CDR3 in DNA: TGTGCCAGCTCACCAAGGACAGGGAATCAGCCCCAGCATTTT.